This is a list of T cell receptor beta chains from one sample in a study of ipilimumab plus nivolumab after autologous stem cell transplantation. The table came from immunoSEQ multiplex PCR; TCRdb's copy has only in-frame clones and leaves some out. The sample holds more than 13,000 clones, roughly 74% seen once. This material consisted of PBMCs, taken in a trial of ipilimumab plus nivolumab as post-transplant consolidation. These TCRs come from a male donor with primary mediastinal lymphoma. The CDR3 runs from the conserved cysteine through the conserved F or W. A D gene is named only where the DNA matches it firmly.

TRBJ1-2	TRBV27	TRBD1	TGTGCCAGCAGTCAGACAGGGGCTTCCGCGGGCTTCTATGGCTACACCTTC	CASSQTGASAGFYGYTF
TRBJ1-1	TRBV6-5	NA	TGTGCCAGCAGTTACTCCAGGAACACTGAAGCTTTCTTT	CASSYSRNTEAFF
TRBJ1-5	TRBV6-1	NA	TGTGCCAGCAGTGAAGCCCCGTCCGGGCAGCCCCAGCATTTT	CASSEAPSGQPQHF
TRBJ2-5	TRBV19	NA	TGTGCCAGTAGTACAGGGCTGGAGACCCAGTACTTC	CASSTGLETQYF
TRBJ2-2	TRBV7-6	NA	TGTGCCAGCAGCTTAGTGGGGAACACCGGGGAGCTGTTTTTT	CASSLVGNTGELFF